These 30 T cell receptor beta chains came from one sample sequenced in a study of blood T cell repertoires in COVID-19. The assay was immunoSEQ multiplex PCR, and TCRdb's table has in-frame clones only and misses some. The sample lists more than 150,000 clones; approximately 80% were seen once. The sequenced sample consisted of peripheral blood. The receptor source for this set is a man in his 70s who had recovered from COVID-19.

The table lists this clone with a count of one. V and J are TRBV6-5 and TRBJ2-5; no firm D call. Trimming took off 8 bases at V and 0 bases at J, with 10 bases between the two ends. The germline gives CDR1 MNHEY, CDR2 SVGAGI. The CDR3 is 13 amino acids. As DNA, the CDR3 is TGTGCCAGCTCTTGGCAGTACCAAGAGACCCAGTACTTC. It yields the protein CASSWQYQETQYF.

V is TRBV7-9 and J is TRBJ1-4, with D unresolved. The CDR3 is 15 amino acids. Germline V CDR1 and CDR2: SEHNR, FQNEAQ (reference sequence). The V end was cut by 2 bases, the J end by 4 bases, with 11 bases between. The CDR3 loop is CASSLSGRHNEKLFF. The CDR3 DNA is TGTGCCAGCAGCTTATCAGGCCGTCATAATGAAAAACTGTTTTTT.

The chain employs TRBV5-6 and TRBJ1-6, with 7 bases matching TRBD1. The CDR3 has 14 residues. Germline loops: CDR1 SGHDT, CDR2 YYEEEE. Trimming at V came to 9 bases and at J to 7 bases, leaving 10 bases not matched to a gene. CDR3 DNA: TGTGCCACCACCGGAAGACAGGGAAATTCACCCCTCCACTTT. Amino acids: CATTGRQGNSPLHF.

This rearrangement joins TRBV6-5 to TRBJ1-5; the match to TRBD1 covers 8 bases. Per the germline V gene, CDR1 is MNHEY and CDR2 is SVGAGI. The CDR3 covers 13 residues. J gave up 5 bases and V 10 bases, and 7 bases lay outside the gene matches. Written as DNA, the CDR3 is TGTGCCACCAATGTACAGGGGGATCAGCCCCAGCATTTT. Encoded protein: CATNVQGDQPQHF.

The chain recombines TRBV7-2 with TRBJ1-5; 7 bases fit TRBD1. V trimming: 0 bases; J trimming: 4 bases; junction bases outside the gene matches: 3. The CDR3 spans 15 residues. Germline V CDR1 and CDR2: SGHTA, FQGNSA. As DNA, the CDR3 is TGTGCCAGCAGCTTAGCAGGGGGCGGTAATCAGCCCCAGCATTTT. Protein product: CASSLAGGGNQPQHF.

This clone has a single count. The chain recombines TRBV9 with TRBJ1-3, with no clear D. V was trimmed by 6 bases and J by 4 bases, leaving 11 bases between them. CDR3 length: 13 residues. Germline CDR1 and CDR2: SGDLS and YYNGEE. CDR3 loop: CASMGVNGNTIYF. The CDR3 DNA is TGTGCCAGCATGGGAGTTAACGGAAACACCATATATTTT. Using reference TRBV9 and TRBJ1-3 for the parts outside the CDR3, the full variable domain is DSGVTQTPKHLITATGQRVTLRCSPRSGDLSVYWYQQSLDQGLQFLIQYYNGEERAKGNILERFSAQQFPDLHSELNLSSLELGDSALYFCASMGVNGNTIYFGEGSWLTVV.

The gene calls are TRBV28 and TRBJ1-5; no clear D. The CDR3 sequence is 13 residues long. The V end was cut by 8 bases, the J end by 2 bases, with 10 bases between. In germline, CDR1 is MDHEN, CDR2 SYDVKM. The chain's CDR3 is CASVREGNQPQHF. CDR3 DNA sequence: TGTGCCAGCGTTAGAGAAGGCAATCAGCCCCAGCATTTT.

This clone came up once. The chain links TRBV9 to TRBJ1-1, with D unclear. The V gene lost 0 bases and the J gene lost 4 bases, with 7 bases spanning the gap. The CDR3 has 13 residues. The V gene's germline CDR1 is SGDLS and CDR2 YYNGEE. DNA for the CDR3: TGTGCCAGCAGCGTAGATGGTAGCACTGAAGCTTTCTTT. Protein: CASSVDGSTEAFF.

The V and J genes are TRBV5-1 and TRBJ2-2; D is perhaps TRBD2 (6 bases). Germline values: CDR1 SGHRS, CDR2 YFSETQ. V lost 1 base and J 5 bases, leaving 15 bases between the germline ends. The CDR3 sequence is 16 residues long. CDR3 loop: CASSLLGSRTTGELFF. In nucleotides, the CDR3 is TGCGCCAGCAGCTTGCTCGGGAGTAGAACGACCGGGGAGCTGTTTTTT.

This rearrangement joins TRBV5-1 to TRBJ2-7; 7 nucleotides align to TRBD1. Germline CDR1 SGHRS, CDR2 YFSETQ. The ends lost 4 bases at V and 2 bases at J; junction bases unmatched: 6. The CDR3 is 14 residues long. In nucleotides, the CDR3 is TGCGCCAGCAGCAAAGGACAGGTTACCTACGAGCAGTACTTC. It is translated as CASSKGQVTYEQYF. Full variable domain (rest looked up from reference TRBV5-1 and TRBJ2-7): KAGVTQTPRYLIKTRGQQVTLSCSPISGHRSVSWYQQTPGQGLQFLFEYFSETQRNKGNFPGRFSGRQFSNSRSEMNVSTLELGDSALYLCASSKGQVTYEQYFGPGTRLTVT.

The J gene is TRBJ2-3, the V gene TRBV7-2, with a weak D call TRBD1 (5 bases). The CDR3 contains 18 residues. The V and J ends lost 3 bases and 2 bases respectively, with 21 bases between them. CDR1 is SGHTA and CDR2 is FQGNSA in the germline V gene. The CDR3 nucleotides are TGTGCCAGCAGCTTTAGACGGGTTGGGCAGGGATACACAGATACGCAGTATTTT. Translating gives CASSFRRVGQGYTDTQYF. Full variable domain (missing parts from reference TRBV7-2 and TRBJ2-3): GAGVSQSPSNKVTEKGKDVELRCDPISGHTALYWYRQSLGQGLEFLIYFQGNSAPDKSGLPSDRFSAERTGGSVSTLTIQRTQQEDSAVYLCASSFRRVGQGYTDTQYFGPGTRLTVL.

V and J are TRBV5-8 and TRBJ1-2; the D gene is possibly TRBD1 (6 bases). The CDR3 covers 14 residues. Trimming removed 10 bases from V and 5 bases from J, with 21 bases in between. The germline V gene encodes CDR1 SGHTS and CDR2 YDEGEE. Here the CDR3 reads CASTPHTGLYGYTF. The CDR3 DNA follows: TGTGCCTCGACCCCCCATACAGGGCTTTATGGCTACACCTTC.

This clone was picked up a small number of times. The J gene is TRBJ2-2, the V gene TRBV9, with TRBD2 matching over 12 bases. V was pared by 1 base and J by 6 bases, with 4 bases of the junction left unmatched. Germline values: CDR1 SGDLS, CDR2 YYNGEE. The CDR3 length is 16 residues. DNA for the CDR3: TGTGCCAGCAGCGTAACTCTAGCGGGAGGGCCCGGGGAGCTGTTTTTT. It encodes CASSVTLAGGPGELFF.

The CDR3 loop reads CASSTGQGHGYTF. CDR3 coding DNA: TGCGCCAGCAGCACGGGACAGGGTCACGGCTACACCTTC. The rearrangement uses TRBV5-1 and TRBJ1-2; TRBD1 agrees at 9 bases. J was trimmed by 8 bases and V by 4 bases; bases with no gene match: 6. Germline V gene sequence: CDR1 SGHRS, CDR2 YFSETQ. The CDR3 runs 13 residues.

In its sample, this clone was seen a few times. The chain combines TRBV18 with TRBJ1-5; D is perhaps TRBD1 (6 bases). Germline V gives CDR1 KGHSH, CDR2 LQKENI. The CDR3 has 19 residues. Between the trimmed V and J ends, which lost 2 bases and 2 bases, there was a span of 22 bases. CDR3 in amino acids: CASSPSKVQGPKGNQPQHF. The CDR3 DNA is TGTGCCAGCTCACCATCTAAGGTACAGGGCCCAAAGGGCAATCAGCCCCAGCATTTT.

The chain joins TRBV10-2 to TRBJ1-1; D unresolved. Germline loops: CDR1 WSHSY, CDR2 SAAADI. The CDR3 sequence is 14 residues long. Between the trimmed V and J ends, which lost 4 bases and 7 bases, there was a span of 16 bases. DNA for the CDR3: TGCGCCAGCAGTGGGGTGGAGAGCTCTAGTGAAGCTTTCTTT. This translates into CASSGVESSSEAFF.

The CDR3 spells CASSQGNSGSYEQYF. In DNA, the CDR3 is TGCGCCAGCAGCCAAGGTAATAGCGGGAGCTACGAGCAGTACTTC. The chain combines TRBV4-1 with TRBJ2-7; 9 bases agree with TRBD2. V lost 1 base, J lost 3 bases, and 4 bases stayed unmatched. CDR1 and CDR2 from the germline V gene are MGHRA and YSYEKL. CDR3 length: 15 amino acids.

The V call is TRBV19, the J call TRBJ2-2; 9 bases are a match to TRBD1. The junction had 3 bases not matched to a gene; V was cut back by 4 bases and J by 0 bases. CDR3 length: 16 residues. Germline CDR1 and CDR2: LNHDA and SQIVND (reference sequence). CDR3 residues: CASSTGQGTNTGELFF. CDR3 nucleotides: TGTGCCAGTAGTACCGGACAGGGGACGAACACCGGGGAGCTGTTTTTT.

This clone has a handful of counts. The J gene is TRBJ2-1, the V gene TRBV7-2, with 7 bases that match TRBD2. The CDR3 is made up of 14 amino acids. The ends lost 3 bases at V and 5 bases at J; junction bases unmatched: 4. CDR1 and CDR2 from the germline V gene are SGHTA and FQGNSA. The CDR3 region has the DNA TGTGCCAGCAGCTTGGCTAGCGGCCACAATGAGCAGTTCTTC. Translated: CASSLASGHNEQFF.

The table lists this clone with a count of one. The V gene is TRBV18, the J gene TRBJ1-2; TRBD1 matches 7 bases. V lost 6 bases and J lost 3; bases outside the gene matches: 10. The CDR3 has 15 residues. Looked up from germline, CDR1 is KGHSH and CDR2 is LQKENI. CDR3 region: CASSLGQTGDYGYTF. The CDR3 DNA reads TGTGCCAGCTCCTTGGGACAGACTGGGGACTATGGCTACACCTTC.

CDR3 region: CSVQTSGGTDTQYF. CDR3 nucleotide sequence: TGCAGCGTACAGACTAGCGGGGGAACAGATACGCAGTATTTT. The V call is TRBV29-1, the J call TRBJ2-3, with 12 bases aligning to TRBD2. Losses at the gene ends were 6 bases for V and 3 bases for J; bases not matched to a gene: 4. This CDR3 spans 14 amino acids. Per the germline V gene, CDR1 is SQVTM and CDR2 is ANQGSEA.

The J gene is TRBJ1-1, the V gene TRBV7-8, with 7 bases that match TRBD1. Germline-derived CDR1 and CDR2 are SGHVS and FQNEAQ. The CDR3 sequence is 15 residues long. Unmatched junction bases numbered 5, after V lost 3 bases and J lost 1 base. CDR3 coding DNA: TGTGCCAGCAGCTTCCCAGGGACAGCGAACACTGAAGCTTTCTTT. It translates to CASSFPGTANTEAFF.

The chain combines TRBV10-1 with TRBJ2-7; 9 nucleotides align to TRBD1. Trimming cost V 4 bases and J 9 bases; bases outside gene matches: 7. Germline CDR1 is WNHNN and CDR2 is SYGVQD (reference sequence). CDR3 length equals 13 residues. The CDR3 DNA reads TGCGCCAGCAGTGGAATTACAGGGGGCCGGCAGTACTTC. Translation gives CASSGITGGRQYF.

The chain has TRBV24-1 and TRBJ2-7; 7 bases fit TRBD1. Germline V gene sequence: CDR1 KGHDR, CDR2 SFDVKD. There are 16 residues in the CDR3. J gave up 3 bases and V 4 bases, and 11 bases lay outside the gene matches. DNA of the CDR3: TGTGCCACCAGTGACCCACAGGGGCCAGTCGACTACGAGCAGTACTTC. Its protein is CATSDPQGPVDYEQYF.

This clone has a handful of counts. The chain employs TRBV10-3 and TRBJ1-6, with TRBD1 identical over 10 bases. Per the germline V gene, CDR1 is ENHRY and CDR2 is SYGVKD. The CDR3 is made up of 16 amino acids. V shed 5 bases, J shed 8 bases, and the junction held 9 bases outside the gene matches. The CDR3 sequence: CAISYRGTGVDSPLHF. DNA for the CDR3: TGTGCCATCAGTTATCGTGGGACAGGGGTGGATTCACCCCTCCACTTT.

The chain couples TRBV4-1 to TRBJ2-2, with D perhaps TRBD1 (6 bases). Germline V gene sequence: CDR1 MGHRA, CDR2 YSYEKL. The V end lost 4 bases, the J end lost 5 bases, and 14 bases lay between the germline ends. This CDR3 is 15 amino acids long. CDR3 DNA sequence: TGCGCCAGCAGCCTTCCCTGGACAGATACCGGGGAGCTGTTTTTT. Translated: CASSLPWTDTGELFF.

J is TRBJ2-2 and V is TRBV6-5, with TRBD2 matching over 9 bases. The CDR3 contains 15 residues. J gave up 5 bases and V 2 bases, and 3 bases lay outside the gene matches. Germline V gene data show CDR1 as MNHEY and CDR2 as SVGAGI. The CDR3 region is CASSYLAGRTGELFF. The DNA for the CDR3 is TGTGCCAGCAGTTACCTAGCGGGACGAACCGGGGAGCTGTTTTTT.

The rearrangement links TRBV7-9 to TRBJ2-3, with TRBD2 identical over 8 bases. CDR1 and CDR2 from the germline V gene are SEHNR and FQNEAQ (reference sequence). The CDR3 sequence is 14 residues long. With V trimmed by 5 bases and J by 5 bases, 6 bases remained unmatched. The CDR3 DNA follows: TGTGCCAGCAGCCAGGGACTAGTCGGAGATACGCAGTATTTT. As protein: CASSQGLVGDTQYF. Combining the CDR3 with reference TRBV7-9 and TRBJ2-3 gives the whole variable domain DTGVSQNPRHKITKRGQNVTFRCDPISEHNRLYWYRQTLGQGPEFLTYFQNEAQLEKSRLLSDRFSAERPKGSFSTLEIQRTEQGDSAMYLCASSQGLVGDTQYFGPGTRLTVL.

The chain has TRBV28 and TRBJ2-5; D is possibly TRBD2 (5 bases). The CDR3 has 15 residues. V was pared by 4 bases and J by 6 bases, with 18 bases between. Germline values: CDR1 MDHEN, CDR2 SYDVKM. For the CDR3, the DNA is TGTGCCAGCAGTTCCGGAGGCCAATCGGTAAAGACCCAGTACTTC. It specifies CASSSGGQSVKTQYF.

J is TRBJ2-1 and V is TRBV12-3 or TRBV12-4, with D tentatively TRBD2 (6 bases). The CDR3 totals 12 residues. The V gene lost 1 base and the J gene lost 13 bases, with 11 bases spanning the gap. CDR3 nucleotide sequence: TGTGCCAGCAGTTTAGTTTCAGCGGGCCAGTTCTTC. This sequence encodes CASSLVSAGQFF.